This TCR beta chain was found in a study of PD-1 blockade in mismatch repair-deficient tumors. PCR or immunohistochemistry showed mismatch repair deficiency in every enrolled patient. The CDR3 contains 13 residues. Trimming left V 6 bases short and J 3 bases short, with 11 bases between. The germline V gene encodes CDR1 MNHEY and CDR2 SMNVEV (reference sequence). As concerns this clone: Its antigen is not known.

Repertoires were generated with immunoSEQ multiplex PCR, while TCRdb's copy carries only in-frame clones and drops some. The sample has approximately 60,000 clones, around 89% seen once; the top ten hold approximately 15%. Regarding the study as a whole: After pembrolizumab, tumor-resident clones rose rapidly, then generally contracted before radiologic responses.

Source: peripheral blood, taken 52 weeks after starting pembrolizumab. This TCR derives from an adult with mismatch repair-deficient cancer. The chain couples TRBV27 to TRBJ1-2; D may be TRBD1 (5 bases). CDR3 loop: CASSPGRYYGYTF. The CDR3 DNA reads TGTGCCAGCAGCCCGGGACGGTACTATGGCTACACCTTC.